This TCR beta chain derives from a study of cytomegalovirus exposure and HLA in healthy donors. A remark on this clone: No antigen is known for it.

Findings and limits, study-wide: An observed cluster of highly shared sequence variants was recorded as a likely sequencing artifact. The majority of TCR sequences were rare, yet some public TCRs appeared in many donors.

Both 60 Vbeta primers and 13 Jbeta primers went into the PCR. The protocol was immunoSEQ multiplex PCR, while the TCRdb copy is restricted to in-frame clones and leaves out a portion. The table shows more than 95,000 clones, with roughly 80% occurring only once. Sequenced sample: PBMCs. The TCR sequence derives from a man aged 25 to 40 in good health and CMV-seropositive.

CDR3 in amino acids: CASSWDASGDEQFF. The CDR3 DNA reads as TGTGCCAGCAGCTGGGATGCGTCGGGAGATGAGCAGTTCTTC. The rearrangement joins TRBV7-2 to TRBJ2-1; D might be TRBD2 (6 bases). From germline, CDR1 is SGHTA and CDR2 FQGNSA. The CDR3 totals 14 residues. The V and J ends lost 4 bases and 8 bases respectively, with 15 bases between them. Filled out from reference TRBV7-2 and TRBJ2-1, the complete variable domain reads GAGVSQSPSNKVTEKGKDVELRCDPISGHTALYWYRQSLGQGLEFLIYFQGNSAPDKSGLPSDRFSAERTGGSVSTLTIQRTQQEDSAVYLCASSWDASGDEQFFGPGTRLTVL.